This T cell receptor (beta chain) was identified during a study of blood T cells in healthy people across ages. Then a second PCR, running roughly 7 to 12 cycles, was carried out with a sample-barcoded 5' primer and a J-beta primer mix. Tags on each cDNA molecule came from a template-switch adaptor with 12 random nucleotides. TCRdb fed the 5' RACE reads into MiXCR, producing one record per CDR3 protein. The table lists over 500,000 distinct CDR3 sequences, about 50% of them singletons. Study conclusions and caveats: Lack of knowledge of donor CMV status possibly confounded expanded clonotype changes. Long-lived donors exceeded aged donors in naive CD4+ cells and diversity.

On this clonotype itself: Antigen: not known.

Looked up from germline, CDR1 is SNHLY and CDR2 is FYNNEI. There are 14 residues in the CDR3. Trimming left V 4 bases short and J 4 bases short, with 12 bases between. This receptor was obtained from a woman older than 75 in good health. Specimen: blood. The chain has TRBV2 and TRBJ2-3, with D possibly TRBD1 on 5 matching bases. CDR3 bases: TGTGCCAGCAGTGTGGGGTCCAGGGCAGATACGCAGTATTTT. Encoded protein: CASSVGSRADTQYF.